What follows describes a single TCR beta chain. Its specificity is unknown. The source of the sample is a study of OX40 agonist ivuxolimab in advanced cancers. The wider study: Around 40% of patients had received prior checkpoint inhibitor therapy. General observations from the study: By week 6 at 0.1 to 3.0 mg/kg, blood CD4+ and CD8+ T cells had expanded clonally.

Sequenced by immunoSEQ multiplex PCR; TCRdb stores in-frame clones only, minus some. This sample has around 18,000 clones, with over 60% found just once. Per germline, CDR1 LNHNV and CDR2 YYDKDF (reference sequence). This CDR3 is 16 amino acids long. Trimming cost V 4 bases and J 6 bases, with 19 bases left between them. Baseline, cycle 4 day 1, and cycle 7 day 1 were the blood sampling points. Sequenced material: CD4+ or CD8+ T cells sorted from blood, taken in a trial of the OX40 agonist ivuxolimab. The genes are TRBV15 and TRBJ1-5, with D possibly matching TRBD1 (5 bases). This receptor was taken from an adult with an advanced solid tumor such as melanoma, head and neck, liver or kidney cancer. DNA of the CDR3: TGTGCCACCAGCACCCTCCAGGGAGGTGAGGGTCAGCCCCAGCATTTT. Its protein product is CATSTLQGGEGQPQHF.